The 9 T cell receptor beta chains below were found in one sample sequenced in a study of cytomegalovirus exposure and HLA in healthy donors. The PCR had 60 Vbeta and 13 Jbeta primers. The data were produced by immunoSEQ multiplex PCR, yet TCRdb's version contains in-frame clones alone and is incomplete. The table lists about 160,000 clones, around four fifths of them singletons. The sequencing sample was made of PBMCs. These TCRs come from a young man in good health and CMV-seronegative.

The rearrangement uses TRBV11-3 and TRBJ2-5; the D is unclear. This CDR3 region has 12 residues. The V gene lost 5 bases and the J gene lost 7 bases, with 11 bases spanning the gap. Looked up from germline, CDR1 is SGHNT and CDR2 is YENEEA. The DNA of the CDR3 is TGTGCCAGCAGCCCCCCCGGTGGGACCCAGTACTTC. Translated, it gives CASSPPGGTQYF. The whole variable domain, filled in from reference TRBV11-3 and TRBJ2-5, reads EAGVVQSPRYKIIEKKQPVAFWCNPISGHNTLYWYLQNLGQGPELLIRYENEEAVDDSQLPKDRFSAERLKGVDSTLKIQPAELGDSAVYLCASSPPGGTQYFGPGTRLLVL.

V usage is TRBV6-5 and J usage is TRBJ1-3; D may be TRBD1 (6 bases). Germline V lookup: CDR1 MNHEY, CDR2 SVGAGI. V dropped 4 bases and J dropped 0 bases, with 7 bases sitting between them. The length of the CDR3 is 14 residues. The CDR3 loop reads CASSLDSSGNTIYF. CDR3 in DNA: TGTGCCAGCAGTTTGGACAGCTCTGGAAACACCATATATTTT.

This clone has just one count. This chain links TRBV2 with TRBJ1-1; the D gene is possibly TRBD1 (6 bases). Trimming stripped 11 bases from V and 0 bases from J, with 19 bases between. CDR3 size: 15 residues. Germline V gene sequence: CDR1 SNHLY, CDR2 FYNNEI. This chain's CDR3 is CAAKGRGGLNTEAFF. Written as DNA, the CDR3 is TGTGCCGCTAAGGGCAGGGGCGGTTTGAACACTGAAGCTTTCTTT.

This chain joins TRBV4-1 and TRBJ1-2; TRBD1 might be the D (5 bases). Germline V gene data show CDR1 as MGHRA and CDR2 as YSYEKL. V was trimmed by 5 bases and J by 5 bases, leaving 18 bases between them. This CDR3 is 15 amino acids long. For the CDR3, the DNA is TGCGCCAGCAGCTCCCAGGCCCGGGGGAGGTATGGCTACACCTTC. Translating it yields CASSSQARGRYGYTF.

V and J are TRBV28 and TRBJ2-7, with 9 bases fitting TRBD1. Germline values: CDR1 MDHEN, CDR2 SYDVKM. The CDR3 covers 15 residues. Trimming at V came to 7 bases and at J to 0 bases, leaving 7 bases not matched to a gene. This chain's CDR3 is CASTFGDRDSYEQYF. The CDR3 DNA reads TGTGCCAGCACCTTCGGGGACAGGGACTCCTACGAGCAGTACTTC.

V usage is TRBV28 and J usage is TRBJ1-6; 10 bases align to TRBD1. The germline CDR1 and CDR2 sequences are MDHEN and SYDVKM. This CDR3 contains 16 residues. J gave up 9 bases and V 9 bases, and 14 bases lay outside the gene matches. The CDR3 loop reads CASLTGTGVRSSPLHF. The CDR3 nucleotides read TGTGCCAGTCTGACCGGGACAGGGGTACGTAGTTCACCCCTCCACTTT.

This clone was detected a few times. J is TRBJ2-3 and V is TRBV30; D uncertain. CDR3 size: 12 residues. Trimming took off 1 base at V and 2 bases at J, with 4 bases between the two ends. Germline V gene sequence: CDR1 GTSNPN, CDR2 SVGIG (reference sequence). CDR3 nucleotides: TGTGCCTGGAGTGCTTACACAGATACGCAGTATTTT. Amino acids: CAWSAYTDTQYF.

The chain joins TRBV25-1 to TRBJ2-1; TRBD1 matches at 9 bases. The CDR3 is 14 residues long. Trimming at V came to 8 bases and at J to 7 bases, leaving 9 bases not matched to a gene. Germline V gene sequence: CDR1 MGHDK, CDR2 SYGVNS. CDR3 DNA sequence: TGTGCCAGCGGTTCGGGGACAGGGTTAAATGAGCAGTTCTTC. It encodes CASGSGTGLNEQFF.

The chain uses TRBV13 and TRBJ2-5; 12 bases align to TRBD2. The CDR3 has 15 amino acids. With 5 bases clipped from V and 5 bases from J, the junction kept 6 bases outside the gene matches. The germline V gene encodes CDR1 PRHDT and CDR2 FYEKMQ (reference sequence). The CDR3 coding sequence is TGTGCCAGCAGCCCTAGCGGGAGGGCGAAGGAGACCCAGTACTTC. It yields the protein CASSPSGRAKETQYF.